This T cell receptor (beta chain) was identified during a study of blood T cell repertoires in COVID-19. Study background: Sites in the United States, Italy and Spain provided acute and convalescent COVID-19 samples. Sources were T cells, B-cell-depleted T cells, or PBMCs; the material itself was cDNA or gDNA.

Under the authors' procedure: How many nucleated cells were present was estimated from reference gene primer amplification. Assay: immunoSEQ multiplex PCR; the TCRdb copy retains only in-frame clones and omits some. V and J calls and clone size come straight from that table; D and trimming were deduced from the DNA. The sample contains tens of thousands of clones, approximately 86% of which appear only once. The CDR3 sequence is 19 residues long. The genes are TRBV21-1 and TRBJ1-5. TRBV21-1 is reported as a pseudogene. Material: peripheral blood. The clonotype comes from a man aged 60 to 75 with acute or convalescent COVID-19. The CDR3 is CASSKVPTGKKRADQPQHF. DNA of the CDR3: TGTGCCAGCAGCAAAGTCCCGACGGGGAAGAAAAGGGCGGATCAGCCCCAGCATTTT.